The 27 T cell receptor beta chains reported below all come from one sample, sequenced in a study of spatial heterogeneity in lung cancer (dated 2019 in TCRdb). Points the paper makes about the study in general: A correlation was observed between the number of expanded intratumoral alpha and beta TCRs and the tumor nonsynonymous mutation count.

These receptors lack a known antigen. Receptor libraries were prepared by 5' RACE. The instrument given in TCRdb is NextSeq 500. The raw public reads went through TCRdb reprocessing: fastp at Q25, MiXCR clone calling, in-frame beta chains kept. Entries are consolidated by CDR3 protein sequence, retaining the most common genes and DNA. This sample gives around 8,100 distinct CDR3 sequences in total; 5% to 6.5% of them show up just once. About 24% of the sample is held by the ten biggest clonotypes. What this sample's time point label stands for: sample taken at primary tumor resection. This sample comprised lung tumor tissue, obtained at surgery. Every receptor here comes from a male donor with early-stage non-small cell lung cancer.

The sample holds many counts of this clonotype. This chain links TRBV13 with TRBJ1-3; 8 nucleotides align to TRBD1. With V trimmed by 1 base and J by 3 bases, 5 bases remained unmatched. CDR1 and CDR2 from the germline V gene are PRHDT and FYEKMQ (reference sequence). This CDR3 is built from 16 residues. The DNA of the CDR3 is TGTGCCAGCAGCTTAGCTGAGACAGGGGATGGAAACACCATATATTTT. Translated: CASSLAETGDGNTIYF.

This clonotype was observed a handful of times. CDR3 sequence (DNA): TGTGCCAGCAGCCCTCGGCAGGGGGCGATGATTTGGAACACTGAAGCTTTCTTT. Its translation is CASSPRQGAMIWNTEAFF. The rearrangement uses TRBV9 and TRBJ1-1; TRBD1 matches 8 bases. The CDR3 runs to 18 residues. V gave up 4 bases and J gave up 1 base; unmatched junction bases: 15. CDR1 and CDR2 (germline): SGDLS, YYNGEE. Looking up the rest from reference TRBV9 and TRBJ1-1 gives the full variable domain: DSGVTQTPKHLITATGQRVTLRCSPRSGDLSVYWYQQSLDQGLQFLIQYYNGEERAKGNILERFSAQQFPDLHSELNLSSLELGDSALYFCASSPRQGAMIWNTEAFFGQGTRLTVV.

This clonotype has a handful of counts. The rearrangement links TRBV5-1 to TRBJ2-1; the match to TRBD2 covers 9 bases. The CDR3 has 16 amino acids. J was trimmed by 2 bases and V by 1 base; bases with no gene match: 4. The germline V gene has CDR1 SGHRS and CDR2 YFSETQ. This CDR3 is CASSLQAGGTYNEQFF. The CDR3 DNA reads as TGCGCCAGCAGCTTGCAAGCGGGGGGCACCTACAATGAGCAGTTCTTC.

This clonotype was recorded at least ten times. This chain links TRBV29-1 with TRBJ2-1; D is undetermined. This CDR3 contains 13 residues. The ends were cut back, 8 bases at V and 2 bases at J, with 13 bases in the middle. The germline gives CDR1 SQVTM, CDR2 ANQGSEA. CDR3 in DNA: TGCAGCCCCGTTGTTGGGGCCTACAATGAGCAGTTCTTC. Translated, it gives CSPVVGAYNEQFF.

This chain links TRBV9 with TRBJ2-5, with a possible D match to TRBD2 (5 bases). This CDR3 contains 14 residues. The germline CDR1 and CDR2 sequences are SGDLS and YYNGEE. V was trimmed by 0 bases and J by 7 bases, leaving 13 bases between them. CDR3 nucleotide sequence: TGTGCCAGCAGCGTAGAACCCGGGATCGCGACCCAGTACTTC. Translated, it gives CASSVEPGIATQYF.

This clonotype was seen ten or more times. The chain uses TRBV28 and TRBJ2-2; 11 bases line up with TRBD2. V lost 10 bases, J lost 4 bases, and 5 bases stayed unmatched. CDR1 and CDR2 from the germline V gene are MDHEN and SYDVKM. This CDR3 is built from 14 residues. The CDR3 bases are TGTGCCACTATAGCGGGAGGGCGCACCGGGGAGCTGTTTTTT. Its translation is CATIAGGRTGELFF. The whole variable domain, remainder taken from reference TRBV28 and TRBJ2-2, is DVKVTQSSRYLVKRTGEKVFLECVQDMDHENMFWYRQDPGLGLRLIYFSYDVKMKEKGDIPEGYSVSREKKERFSLILESASTNQTSMYLCATIAGGRTGELFFGEGSRLTVL.

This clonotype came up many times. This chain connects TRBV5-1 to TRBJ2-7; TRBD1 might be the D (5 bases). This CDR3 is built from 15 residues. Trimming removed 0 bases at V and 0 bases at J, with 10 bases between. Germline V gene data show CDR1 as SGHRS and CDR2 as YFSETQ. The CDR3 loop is CASSLAVGHSYEQYF. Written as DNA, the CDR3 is TGCGCCAGCAGCTTGGCAGTGGGGCACTCCTACGAGCAGTACTTC.

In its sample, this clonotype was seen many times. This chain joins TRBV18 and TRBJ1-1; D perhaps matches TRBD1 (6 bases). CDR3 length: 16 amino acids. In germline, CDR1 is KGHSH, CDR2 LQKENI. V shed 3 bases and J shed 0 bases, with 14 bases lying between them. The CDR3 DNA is TGTGCCAGCTCACCCACAGGGTTTTTGGTGAACACTGAAGCTTTCTTT. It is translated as CASSPTGFLVNTEAFF.

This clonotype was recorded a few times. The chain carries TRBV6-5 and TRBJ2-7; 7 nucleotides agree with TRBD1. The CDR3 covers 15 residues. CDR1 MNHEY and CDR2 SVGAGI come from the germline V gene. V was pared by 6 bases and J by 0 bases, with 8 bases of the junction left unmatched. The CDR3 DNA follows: TGTGCCAGCAGATACGGACAGGCCGGCTCCTACGAGCAGTACTTC. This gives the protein CASRYGQAGSYEQYF.

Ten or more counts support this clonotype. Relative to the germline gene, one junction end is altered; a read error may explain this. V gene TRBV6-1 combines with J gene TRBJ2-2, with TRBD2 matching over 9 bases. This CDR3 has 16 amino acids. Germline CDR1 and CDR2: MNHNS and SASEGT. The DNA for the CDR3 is TGTGCCAGCAGGGAAGGACTAGCGACCGGGGGATCGGAGCTGTTTTTT. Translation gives CASREGLATGGSELFF.

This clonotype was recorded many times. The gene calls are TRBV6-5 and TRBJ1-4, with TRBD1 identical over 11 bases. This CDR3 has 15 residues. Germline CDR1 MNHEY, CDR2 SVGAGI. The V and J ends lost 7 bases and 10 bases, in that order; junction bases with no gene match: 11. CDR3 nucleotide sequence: TGTGCCAGCACAACGGGGCGGACAGGGGGCCGAAAACTGTTTTTT. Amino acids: CASTTGRTGGRKLFF.

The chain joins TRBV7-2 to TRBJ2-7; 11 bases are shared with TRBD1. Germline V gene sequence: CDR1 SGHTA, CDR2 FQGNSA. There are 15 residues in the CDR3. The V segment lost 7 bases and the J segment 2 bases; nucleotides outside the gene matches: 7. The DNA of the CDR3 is TGTGCCAGCACCCCTGGGACAGGGGGACCCTACGAGCAGTACTTC. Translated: CASTPGTGGPYEQYF.

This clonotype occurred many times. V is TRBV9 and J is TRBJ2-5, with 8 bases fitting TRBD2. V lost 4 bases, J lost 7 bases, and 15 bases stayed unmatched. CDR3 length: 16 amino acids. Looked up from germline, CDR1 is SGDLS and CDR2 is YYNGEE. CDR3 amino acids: CASSPRAGAVMWTQYF. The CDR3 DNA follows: TGTGCCAGCAGCCCGCGAGCGGGGGCAGTGATGTGGACCCAGTACTTC. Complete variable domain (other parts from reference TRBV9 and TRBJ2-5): DSGVTQTPKHLITATGQRVTLRCSPRSGDLSVYWYQQSLDQGLQFLIQYYNGEERAKGNILERFSAQQFPDLHSELNLSSLELGDSALYFCASSPRAGAVMWTQYFGPGTRLLVL.

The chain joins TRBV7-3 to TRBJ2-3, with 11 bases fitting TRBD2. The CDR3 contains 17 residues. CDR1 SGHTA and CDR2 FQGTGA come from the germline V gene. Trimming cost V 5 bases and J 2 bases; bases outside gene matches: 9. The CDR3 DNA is TGTGCCAGCAGCGACAAAGGGACTAGCGGAACCACAGATACGCAGTATTTT. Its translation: CASSDKGTSGTTDTQYF.

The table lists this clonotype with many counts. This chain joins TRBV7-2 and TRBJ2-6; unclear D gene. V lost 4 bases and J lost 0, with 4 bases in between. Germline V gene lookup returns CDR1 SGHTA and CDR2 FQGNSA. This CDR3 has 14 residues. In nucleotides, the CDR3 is TGTGCCAGCAGCTCATCCTCTGGGGCCAACGTCCTGACTTTC. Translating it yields CASSSSSGANVLTF.

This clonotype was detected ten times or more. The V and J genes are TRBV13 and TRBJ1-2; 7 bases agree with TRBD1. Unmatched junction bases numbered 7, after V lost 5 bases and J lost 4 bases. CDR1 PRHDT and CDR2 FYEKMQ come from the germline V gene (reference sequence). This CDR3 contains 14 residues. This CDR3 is CASSGTATFYGYTF. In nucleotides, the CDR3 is TGTGCCAGCAGCGGGACAGCCACCTTCTATGGCTACACCTTC.

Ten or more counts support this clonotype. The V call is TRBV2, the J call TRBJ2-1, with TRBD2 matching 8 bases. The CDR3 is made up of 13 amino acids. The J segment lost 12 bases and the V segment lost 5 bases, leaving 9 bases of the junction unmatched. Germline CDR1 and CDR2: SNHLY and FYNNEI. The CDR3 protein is CASSFTSGLGQFF. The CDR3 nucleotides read TGTGCCAGCAGTTTTACTAGCGGCTTGGGGCAGTTCTTC. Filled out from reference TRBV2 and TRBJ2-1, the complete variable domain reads EPEVTQTPSHQVTQMGQEVILRCVPISNHLYFYWYRQILGQKVEFLVSFYNNEISEKSEIFDDQFSVERPDGSNFTLKIRSTKLEDSAMYFCASSFTSGLGQFFGPGTRLTVL.

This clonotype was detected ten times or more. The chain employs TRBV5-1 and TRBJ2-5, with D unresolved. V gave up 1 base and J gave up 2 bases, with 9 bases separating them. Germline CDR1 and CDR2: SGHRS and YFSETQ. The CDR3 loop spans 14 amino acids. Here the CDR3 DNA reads TGCGCCAGCAGCTTGATGGGCGGACAAGAGACCCAGTACTTC. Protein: CASSLMGGQETQYF. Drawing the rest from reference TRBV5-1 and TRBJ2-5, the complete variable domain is KAGVTQTPRYLIKTRGQQVTLSCSPISGHRSVSWYQQTPGQGLQFLFEYFSETQRNKGNFPGRFSGRQFSNSRSEMNVSTLELGDSALYLCASSLMGGQETQYFGPGTRLLVL.

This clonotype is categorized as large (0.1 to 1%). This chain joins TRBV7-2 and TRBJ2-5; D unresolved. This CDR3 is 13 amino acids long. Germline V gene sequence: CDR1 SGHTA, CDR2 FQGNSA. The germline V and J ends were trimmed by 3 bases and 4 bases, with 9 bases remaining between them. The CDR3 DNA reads TGTGCCAGCAGCTTTACTCCCCCAGAGACCCAGTACTTC. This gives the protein CASSFTPPETQYF.

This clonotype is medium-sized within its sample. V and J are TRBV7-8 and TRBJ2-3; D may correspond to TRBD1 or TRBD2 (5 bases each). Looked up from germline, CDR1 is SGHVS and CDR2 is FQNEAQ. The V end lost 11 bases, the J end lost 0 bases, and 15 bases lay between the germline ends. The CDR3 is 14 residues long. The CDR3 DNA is TGTGCCCTGACCCGGGGACCAAGCACAGATACGCAGTATTTT. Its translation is CALTRGPSTDTQYF.

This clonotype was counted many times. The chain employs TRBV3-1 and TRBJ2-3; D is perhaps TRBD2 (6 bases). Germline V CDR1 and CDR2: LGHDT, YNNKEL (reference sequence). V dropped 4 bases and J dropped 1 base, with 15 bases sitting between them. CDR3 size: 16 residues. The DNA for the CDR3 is TGTGCCAGCAGCCCCGTCGGAGGGGACGGCACAGATACGCAGTATTTT. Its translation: CASSPVGGDGTDTQYF.

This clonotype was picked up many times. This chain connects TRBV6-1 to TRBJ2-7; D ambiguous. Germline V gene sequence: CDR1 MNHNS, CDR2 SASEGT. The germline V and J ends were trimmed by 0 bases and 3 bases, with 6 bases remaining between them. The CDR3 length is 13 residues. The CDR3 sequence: CASSEAGYYEQYF. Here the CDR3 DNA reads TGTGCCAGCAGTGAAGCGGGTTACTACGAGCAGTACTTC.

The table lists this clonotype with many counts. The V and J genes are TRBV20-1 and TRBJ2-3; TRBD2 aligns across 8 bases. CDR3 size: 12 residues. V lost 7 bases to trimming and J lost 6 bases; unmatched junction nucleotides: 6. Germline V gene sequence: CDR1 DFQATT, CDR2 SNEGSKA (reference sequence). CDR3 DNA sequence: TGCAGTGTGACGACTAGCGCCGATACGCAGTATTTT. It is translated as CSVTTSADTQYF.

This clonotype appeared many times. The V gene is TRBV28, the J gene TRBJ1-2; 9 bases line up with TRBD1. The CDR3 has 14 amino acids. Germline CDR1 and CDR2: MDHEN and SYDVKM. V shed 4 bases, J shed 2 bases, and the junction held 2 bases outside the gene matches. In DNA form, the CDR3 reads TGTGCCAGCAGTTGGGGGACAGGGAACTATGGCTACACCTTC. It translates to CASSWGTGNYGYTF.

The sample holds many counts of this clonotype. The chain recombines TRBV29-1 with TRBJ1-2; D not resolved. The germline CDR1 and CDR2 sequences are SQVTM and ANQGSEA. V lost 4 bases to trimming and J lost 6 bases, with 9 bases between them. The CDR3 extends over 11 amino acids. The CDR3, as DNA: TGCAGCGTTGTAATAAGGGATGGCTACACCTTC. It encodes CSVVIRDGYTF.

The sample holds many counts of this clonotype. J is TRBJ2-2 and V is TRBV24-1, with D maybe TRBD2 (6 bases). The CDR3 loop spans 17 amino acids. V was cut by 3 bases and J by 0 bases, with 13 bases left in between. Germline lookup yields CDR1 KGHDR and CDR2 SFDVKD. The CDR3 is CATSDPVGGANTGELFF. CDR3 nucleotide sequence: TGTGCCACCAGTGATCCTGTGGGAGGAGCGAACACCGGGGAGCTGTTTTTT.

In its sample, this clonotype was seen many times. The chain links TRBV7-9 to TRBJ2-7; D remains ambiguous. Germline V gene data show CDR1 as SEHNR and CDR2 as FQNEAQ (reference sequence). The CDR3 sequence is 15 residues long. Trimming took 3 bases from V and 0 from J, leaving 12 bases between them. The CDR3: CASSLVQSSSYEQYF. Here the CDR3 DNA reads TGTGCCAGCAGCTTGGTTCAGAGCTCCTCCTACGAGCAGTACTTC.